A single sample is the source of the 27 T cell receptor beta chains below, sequenced in a study of T cell responses to AZD1222 COVID-19 vaccine. The method was immunoSEQ multiplex PCR; TCRdb's version includes in-frame clones alone and lacks a portion of them. This sample has approximately 140,000 clones; 75% to 95% occur once, and the top ten carry roughly 3.2%. Specimen: peripheral blood, collected 28 days after the second AZD1222 dose. The receptors were gathered from an adult who received the AZD1222 COVID-19 vaccine.

The rearrangement uses TRBV15 and TRBJ1-5, with D perhaps TRBD1 (6 bases). The CDR3 has 13 amino acids. The germline V gene encodes CDR1 LNHNV and CDR2 YYDKDF (reference sequence). V lost 8 bases, J lost 7 bases, and 15 bases lay in between. CDR3 in amino acids: CATPGRGGQPQHF. The CDR3 bases are TGTGCCACCCCAGGCAGGGGTGGCCAGCCCCAGCATTTT.

This clone was found once. This rearrangement joins TRBV21-1 to TRBJ1-5. TRBV21-1 is shown as a pseudogene. This CDR3 has 17 amino acids. The CDR3 here is CASSKGGGRASNQPQHF. CDR3 nucleotide sequence: TGTGCCAGCAGCAAGGGGGGCGGCAGGGCTTCCAATCAGCCCCAGCATTTT.

The chain joins TRBV19 to TRBJ2-2; TRBD1 might be the D (5 bases). V dropped 8 bases and J dropped 6 bases, with 22 bases sitting between them. Germline assignment: CDR1 LNHDA and CDR2 SQIVND (reference sequence). This CDR3 comprises 16 residues. This CDR3 is CASSILPRVVAGELFF. Written as DNA, the CDR3 is TGTGCCAGTTCCATACTTCCCAGGGTGGTTGCCGGGGAGCTGTTTTTT.

A remark on this clone: Without the conserved terminal phenylalanine or tryptophan, this CDR3 likely stems from a read error. Because the CDR3's place on the DNA is in doubt, the DNA is left out and the CDR3 is given as listed by TCRdb. V gene TRBV20-1 combines with J gene TRBJ1-2; the table assigns TRBD1, which was not confirmed against the DNA. The CDR3 contains 11 residues when both ends are counted. Germline V gene sequence: CDR1 DFQATT, CDR2 SNEGSKA (reference sequence). The CDR3 protein is CSARGGTAWGN.

This chain uses TRBV6-2 or TRBV6-3 with TRBJ2-3, with 10 bases fitting TRBD2. The CDR3 spans 15 residues. V gave up 4 bases and J gave up 4 bases; unmatched junction bases: 5. Germline CDR1 reads MNHEY; CDR2 reads SVGEGT. The CDR3 DNA sequence: TGTGCCAGCAGTTGGGGAGCGGGAGGGGCAGATACGCAGTATTTT. This gives the protein CASSWGAGGADTQYF.

The J gene is TRBJ1-1, the V gene TRBV10-3; D gene ambiguous. CDR3 length: 13 amino acids. The V gene's germline CDR1 is ENHRY and CDR2 SYGVKD. Deletions cut 10 bases from V and 6 bases from J, with 18 bases between. This chain's CDR3 is CATQNGVSAEAFF. The DNA for the CDR3 is TGTGCCACCCAGAACGGGGTTTCCGCTGAAGCTTTCTTT.

This chain joins TRBV3-1 (or the pseudogene TRBV3-2) and TRBJ1-4; D remains ambiguous. The V gene's germline CDR1 is LGHDT and CDR2 YNNKEL (reference sequence). This CDR3 spans 16 amino acids. V was pared by 0 bases and J by 4 bases, with 12 bases between. CDR3 bases: TGTGCCAGCAGCCAAGAAGTGGGCCACTTTAATGAAAAACTGTTTTTT. Its translation: CASSQEVGHFNEKLFF.

The chain has TRBV14 and TRBJ1-2, with D hard to call. Looked up from germline, CDR1 is SGHDN and CDR2 is FVKESK. The CDR3 covers 11 residues. Trimming pared 4 bases from V and 0 bases from J, leaving 0 bases between. This CDR3 is CASSPNYGYTF. CDR3 coding DNA: TGTGCCAGCAGCCCTAACTATGGCTACACCTTC. The full variable domain, in which reference TRBV14 and TRBJ1-2 provide the parts outside the CDR3, is EAGVTQFPSHSVIEKGQTVTLRCDPISGHDNLYWYRRVMGKEIKFLLHFVKESKQDESGMPNNRFLAERTGGTYSTLKVQPAELEDSGVYFCASSPNYGYTFGSGTRLTVV.

V gene TRBV6-1 combines with J gene TRBJ2-7; D ambiguous. Germline CDR1 is MNHNS and CDR2 is SASEGT. The CDR3 has 14 residues. V was trimmed by 2 bases and J by 1 base, leaving 9 bases between them. CDR3 residues: CASSEWNPSYEQYF. The CDR3 coding sequence is TGTGCCAGCAGTGAATGGAATCCATCCTACGAGCAGTACTTC.

CDR3 DNA: TGTGCCAGCAGCTTCGGGGACAGCTATGGCTACACCTTC. It codes for CASSFGDSYGYTF. V is TRBV7-9 and J is TRBJ1-2; TRBD1 agrees at 7 bases. V dropped 3 bases and J dropped 4; count of bases not matched to a gene: 2. CDR3 length equals 13 residues. Germline CDR1 SEHNR, CDR2 FQNEAQ (reference sequence).

The V call is TRBV29-1, the J call TRBJ1-5; D gene ambiguous. Trimming took 4 bases from V and 3 from J, leaving 10 bases between them. Germline loops: CDR1 SQVTM, CDR2 ANQGSEA. There are 13 residues in the CDR3. The CDR3 region has the DNA TGCAGCGTTGCGGACGACTTCAATCAGCCCCAGCATTTT. It translates to CSVADDFNQPQHF.

This sequence joins TRBV19 and TRBJ1-5, with 8 bases identical to TRBD1. Per the germline V gene, CDR1 is LNHDA and CDR2 is SQIVND (reference sequence). This CDR3 comprises 15 residues. The V and J ends lost 8 bases and 5 bases, in that order; junction bases with no gene match: 11. CDR3 nucleotides: TGTGCCAGTGAACCCAGGACAGGGCCACATCAGCCCCAGCATTTT. Translated, it gives CASEPRTGPHQPQHF. Full variable domain (rest looked up from reference TRBV19 and TRBJ1-5): DGGITQSPKYLFRKEGQNVTLSCEQNLNHDAMYWYRQDPGQGLRLIYYSQIVNDFQKGDIAEGYSVSREKKESFPLTVTSAQKNPTAFYLCASEPRTGPHQPQHFGDGTRLSIL.

The CDR3 here is CASSVGAGEVYEQYF. DNA of the CDR3: TGTGCCAGCAGCGTAGGGGCGGGGGAAGTCTACGAGCAGTACTTC. V usage is TRBV9 and J usage is TRBJ2-7; 7 bases match TRBD2. CDR1 is SGDLS and CDR2 is YYNGEE in the germline V gene. The trim removed 0 bases at V and 3 bases at J, leaving 6 bases unmatched. The CDR3 runs 15 residues.

The rearrangement uses TRBV5-1 and TRBJ2-3; no clear D. This CDR3 is built from 11 residues. V dropped 4 bases and J dropped 5 bases, with 5 bases sitting between them. The germline V gene has CDR1 SGHRS and CDR2 YFSETQ. The CDR3 here is CASSGIDTQYF. Here the CDR3 DNA reads TGCGCCAGCAGCGGAATAGATACGCAGTATTTT.

The chain has TRBV28 and TRBJ2-1; 9 bases are a match to TRBD2. The V gene end was trimmed by 5 bases and the J gene end by 8 bases; junction bases not matched to a gene: 13. The germline CDR1 and CDR2 sequences are MDHEN and SYDVKM. The CDR3 runs to 16 residues. CDR3 protein: CASSPISGSYSDEQFF. The CDR3 region has the DNA TGTGCCAGCAGTCCCATTAGCGGGAGTTATTCAGATGAGCAGTTCTTC.

The chain has TRBV5-1 and TRBJ1-2; the D gene is possibly TRBD1 (5 bases). The CDR3 is made up of 13 amino acids. Germline CDR1 is SGHRS and CDR2 is YFSETQ. V dropped 4 bases and J dropped 2 bases, with 9 bases sitting between them. The CDR3 DNA is TGCGCCAGCAGCCCGGAGGGGAACTATGGCTACACCTTC. Residues: CASSPEGNYGYTF.

This chain uses TRBV5-4 with TRBJ1-2; TRBD1 is a possible D gene (6 bases). Germline CDR1 is SGHNT and CDR2 is YYREEE (reference sequence). Deletions cut 1 base from V and 6 bases from J, with 10 bases between. The CDR3 loop spans 13 amino acids. CDR3 DNA sequence: TGTGCCAGCAGCTTGAGCGGGGACAATGGCTACACCTTC. It specifies CASSLSGDNGYTF.

The V and J genes are TRBV30 and TRBJ1-6; D perhaps matches TRBD1 (5 bases). Trimming removed 5 bases at V and 4 bases at J, with 12 bases between. The CDR3 covers 14 residues. CDR1 GTSNPN and CDR2 SVGIG come from the germline V gene (reference sequence). The CDR3 here is CAWGGKGYNSPLHF. CDR3 in DNA: TGTGCCTGGGGAGGCAAGGGGTATAATTCACCCCTCCACTTT.

The chain combines TRBV10-3 with TRBJ1-1; possibly TRBD1 for D (6 bases). Germline V gives CDR1 ENHRY, CDR2 SYGVKD. V lost 11 bases to trimming and J lost 1 base, with 17 bases between them. The CDR3 covers 14 residues. The CDR3 region is CAAMRGAANTEAFF. Here the CDR3 DNA reads TGTGCCGCGATGCGGGGGGCGGCGAACACTGAAGCTTTCTTT.

This sequence joins TRBV7-2 and TRBJ2-1; D might be TRBD2 (6 bases). Germline assignment: CDR1 SGHTA and CDR2 FQGNSA. The CDR3 consists of 14 residues. V was pared by 11 bases and J by 5 bases, with 19 bases between. CDR3 DNA sequence: TGTGCCTGCGGGACTCCCGACGACCACAATGAGCAGTTCTTC. Translating it yields CACGTPDDHNEQFF.

The V gene is TRBV11-2, the J gene TRBJ1-1, with a tentative D call TRBD1 (5 bases). Germline CDR1 SGHAT, CDR2 FQNNGV. V lost 1 base and J 10 bases, leaving 16 bases between the germline ends. The CDR3 contains 14 residues. CDR3: CASSLVRGNQGAFF. Written as DNA, the CDR3 is TGTGCCAGCAGCTTAGTGAGGGGTAACCAAGGAGCTTTCTTT.

The chain's CDR3 is CASSPLGQPYEQYF. The CDR3 DNA reads TGTGCCAGCAGCCCCCTTGGACAACCCTACGAGCAGTACTTC. The chain employs TRBV5-8 and TRBJ2-7, with a possible D match to TRBD1 (5 bases). In germline, CDR1 is SGHTS, CDR2 YDEGEE. This CDR3 is 14 amino acids long. The germline V and J ends were trimmed by 4 bases and 2 bases, with 13 bases remaining between them.

V is TRBV6-5 and J is TRBJ2-7, with D perhaps TRBD2 (6 bases). This CDR3 comprises 14 residues. Per the germline V gene, CDR1 is MNHEY and CDR2 is SVGAGI. The V end was cut by 1 base, the J end by 0 bases, with 7 bases between. Here the CDR3 reads CASSYLGGSYEQYF. The DNA of the CDR3 is TGTGCCAGCAGTTACTTGGGGGGCTCCTACGAGCAGTACTTC.

This clone was observed a few times. The chain couples TRBV25-1 to TRBJ1-5, with a tentative D call TRBD1 (5 bases). The length of the CDR3 is 14 residues. Between the trimmed V and J ends, which lost 11 bases and 2 bases, there was a span of 16 bases. Germline V lookup: CDR1 MGHDK, CDR2 SYGVNS. CDR3 protein: CAAPRGGRNQPQHF. In nucleotides, the CDR3 is TGTGCCGCCCCAAGGGGCGGACGCAATCAGCCCCAGCATTTT.

This clone was observed once. The chain joins TRBV7-9 to TRBJ2-5; possibly TRBD1 for D (6 bases). Between the trimmed V and J ends, which lost 4 bases and 5 bases, there was a span of 20 bases. Germline assignment: CDR1 SEHNR and CDR2 FQNEAQ (reference sequence). The CDR3 contains 16 residues. The CDR3: CASSSNRDGARETQYF. CDR3 coding DNA: TGTGCCAGCAGCTCTAACAGGGATGGGGCCCGGGAGACCCAGTACTTC.

This clone turned up a few times. This chain connects TRBV9 to TRBJ1-2; D may be TRBD1 (6 bases). The CDR3 length is 14 residues. The germline gives CDR1 SGDLS, CDR2 YYNGEE. V shed 3 bases and J shed 0 bases, with 9 bases lying between them. CDR3 sequence (DNA): TGTGCCAGCAGCGCGACAGGAGCTAACTATGGCTACACCTTC. Its protein is CASSATGANYGYTF.

The sample holds one count of this clone. The V call is TRBV7-2, the J call TRBJ1-1; D unresolved. Deletions cut 2 bases from V and 1 base from J, with 11 bases between. This CDR3 is built from 15 residues. Germline values: CDR1 SGHTA, CDR2 FQGNSA. This CDR3 is CASSLRWSPNTEAFF. In nucleotides, the CDR3 is TGTGCCAGCAGCTTAAGATGGTCCCCGAACACTGAAGCTTTCTTT. Using reference TRBV7-2 and TRBJ1-1 for the parts outside the CDR3, the full variable domain is GAGVSQSPSNKVTEKGKDVELRCDPISGHTALYWYRQSLGQGLEFLIYFQGNSAPDKSGLPSDRFSAERTGGSVSTLTIQRTQQEDSAVYLCASSLRWSPNTEAFFGQGTRLTVV.